The 20 T cell receptor beta chains below come from one sample, sequenced in a study of blood T cell repertoires in COVID-19. Measured with immunoSEQ multiplex PCR; TCRdb has only the in-frame clones, and not every one. The table shows about 210,000 clones, with about 87% occurring only once. Sequenced input: peripheral blood. All receptors derive from a man aged 55 to 69 with acute or convalescent COVID-19.

The chain carries TRBV18 and TRBJ1-1; TRBD1 matches at 9 bases. The CDR3 contains 14 residues. In germline, CDR1 is KGHSH, CDR2 LQKENI. The V segment lost 5 bases and the J segment 4 bases; nucleotides outside the gene matches: 5. The CDR3 DNA sequence: TGTGCCAGCTCATTTGGACAGGGGAGCACTGAAGCTTTCTTT. Its protein product is CASSFGQGSTEAFF.

The sample holds one count of this clone. The chain employs TRBV19 and TRBJ1-4; 9 positions match TRBD1. Germline V gives CDR1 LNHDA, CDR2 SQIVND (reference sequence). The CDR3 length is 16 residues. The trim removed 5 bases at V and 5 bases at J, leaving 9 bases unmatched. CDR3 bases: TGTGCCAGTAGTGCCCGGACAGGGGAGGTCAATGAAAAACTGTTTTTT. It codes for CASSARTGEVNEKLFF. Together with reference TRBV19 and TRBJ1-4, the CDR3 gives the full variable domain: DGGITQSPKYLFRKEGQNVTLSCEQNLNHDAMYWYRQDPGQGLRLIYYSQIVNDFQKGDIAEGYSVSREKKESFPLTVTSAQKNPTAFYLCASSARTGEVNEKLFFGSGTQLSVL.

V usage is TRBV6-5 and J usage is TRBJ1-2; possibly TRBD1 for D (6 bases). Germline V gene lookup returns CDR1 MNHEY and CDR2 SVGAGI. The CDR3 runs to 12 residues. V lost 6 bases, J lost 8 bases, and 13 bases lay in between. Here the CDR3 DNA reads TGTGCCAGCAGGGCGGGGGCTGGGGGCTACACCTTC. Its protein product is CASRAGAGGYTF.

The chain is built from TRBV3-1 (or the pseudogene TRBV3-2) and TRBJ2-7; possible D gene TRBD2, 5 bases. The V end lost 6 bases, the J end lost 4 bases, and 13 bases lay between the germline ends. CDR3 length: 13 residues. Germline loops: CDR1 LGHDT, CDR2 YNNKEL (reference sequence). CDR3 amino acids: CASRPPGSYEQYF. The CDR3 DNA reads TGTGCCAGCAGACCGCCGGGGTCTTACGAGCAGTACTTC.

The chain combines TRBV19 with TRBJ1-5, with 11 bases matching TRBD1. Germline V CDR1 and CDR2: LNHDA, SQIVND (reference sequence). The CDR3 is 15 residues long. Unmatched junction bases numbered 8, after V lost 7 bases and J lost 6 bases. CDR3 sequence: CASTPGTGGGQPQHF. DNA of the CDR3: TGTGCCAGTACTCCCGGGACAGGGGGGGGTCAGCCCCAGCATTTT.

The CDR3 reads CASSSPRAGDNNEQFF. CDR3 nucleotide sequence: TGTGCCAGCAGCTCCCCCCGTGCGGGGGACAACAATGAGCAGTTCTTC. V is TRBV11-2 and J is TRBJ2-1; a possible D gene is TRBD2 (7 bases). This CDR3 region has 16 residues. Per germline, CDR1 SGHAT and CDR2 FQNNGV. V lost 4 bases and J lost 5, with 18 bases in between.

The gene calls are TRBV7-2 and TRBJ1-1; D is possibly TRBD1 (6 bases). There are 16 residues in the CDR3. CDR1 is SGHTA, CDR2 FQGNSA, per germline. Trimming shortened V by 6 bases and J by 0 bases, and 17 bases separated the two germline ends. The CDR3 nucleotides are TGTGCCAGCAGGATCCTCAGGGGACGGTTGAACACTGAAGCTTTCTTT. Its protein is CASRILRGRLNTEAFF.

This chain connects TRBV7-2 to TRBJ2-3, with D perhaps matching TRBD1 (6 bases). CDR3 size: 15 residues. Germline assignment: CDR1 SGHTA and CDR2 FQGNSA. The V end lost 5 bases, the J end lost 1 base, and 13 bases lay between the germline ends. The CDR3 loop is CASSPNRVRTDTQYF. DNA of the CDR3: TGTGCCAGCAGCCCAAACAGGGTCCGCACAGATACGCAGTATTTT.

V is TRBV30 and J is TRBJ1-6; possibly TRBD1 for D (6 bases). CDR3 length: 14 residues. Germline V gene lookup returns CDR1 GTSNPN and CDR2 SVGIG (reference sequence). Trimming stripped 0 bases from V and 7 bases from J, with 10 bases between. CDR3 nucleotides: TGTGCCTGGAGTGTCCAGGGGAACAATTCACCCCTCCACTTT. This codes for CAWSVQGNNSPLHF.

This rearrangement joins TRBV19 to TRBJ2-1, with 8 bases that match TRBD2. V lost 7 bases and J lost 7; bases outside the gene matches: 6. The CDR3 extends over 13 amino acids. Looked up from germline, CDR1 is LNHDA and CDR2 is SQIVND (reference sequence). The CDR3 coding sequence is TGTGCCAGTACAACCGGGACTAGTAATGAGCAGTTCTTC. Translated, it gives CASTTGTSNEQFF.

This rearrangement joins TRBV5-6 to TRBJ1-2, with D hard to call. There are 15 residues in the CDR3. Germline V CDR1 and CDR2: SGHDT, YYEEEE. The V and J ends lost 1 base and 0 bases respectively, with 10 bases between them. CDR3 coding DNA: TGTGCCAGCAGCTTGCAAGACCTAGCTAACTATGGCTACACCTTC. Translating gives CASSLQDLANYGYTF.

The V gene is TRBV10-3, the J gene TRBJ1-5; 8 positions match TRBD1. V shed 4 bases, J shed 9 bases, and the junction held 5 bases outside the gene matches. Looked up from germline, CDR1 is ENHRY and CDR2 is SYGVKD. The CDR3 consists of 13 residues. The CDR3 protein is CAISGQGSGPQHF. The CDR3 DNA sequence: TGTGCCATCAGTGGACAGGGGTCAGGGCCCCAGCATTTT.

The chain carries TRBV29-1 and TRBJ1-2, with a tentative D call TRBD1 (6 bases). The CDR3 is 13 residues long. Deletions cut 6 bases from V and 5 bases from J, with 16 bases between. Germline V gene sequence: CDR1 SQVTM, CDR2 ANQGSEA. The CDR3 reads CSVDGVGTYGYTF. The CDR3 coding sequence is TGCAGCGTGGACGGGGTGGGGACATATGGCTACACCTTC.

V and J are TRBV7-2 and TRBJ2-3; 8 bases fit TRBD2. The CDR3 covers 15 residues. Germline V CDR1 and CDR2: SGHTA, FQGNSA. Unmatched junction bases numbered 9, after V lost 5 bases and J lost 5 bases. The CDR3 DNA is TGTGCCAGCAGCCCGACGGGGGGGCGTGGAGATACGCAGTATTTT. As protein: CASSPTGGRGDTQYF.

The rearrangement uses TRBV4-2 and TRBJ2-3; maybe TRBD1 (5 bases). The germline V and J ends were trimmed by 0 bases and 4 bases, with 11 bases remaining between them. The CDR3 has 15 amino acids. Germline assignment: CDR1 LGHNA and CDR2 YNFKEQ. The CDR3 here is CASSQEGPRADTQYF. CDR3 bases: TGTGCCAGCAGCCAAGAGGGGCCCCGCGCAGATACGCAGTATTTT.

The J gene is TRBJ1-1, the V gene TRBV25-1; a weak D match, TRBD1 (5 bases). Trimming took off 3 bases at V and 1 base at J, with 12 bases between the two ends. From germline, CDR1 is MGHDK and CDR2 SYGVNS. The CDR3 spans 15 residues. DNA of the CDR3: TGTGCCAGCAGTGATAGTTTAGGGGAGAACACTGAAGCTTTCTTT. Translated: CASSDSLGENTEAFF.

The chain joins TRBV29-1 to TRBJ2-5, with D perhaps TRBD2 (6 bases). Germline CDR1 reads SQVTM; CDR2 reads ANQGSEA. The ends were cut back, 2 bases at V and 2 bases at J, with 12 bases in the middle. The CDR3 totals 14 residues. As DNA, the CDR3 is TGCAGCGTTGAAAGAACGGGAGCTCAAGAGACCCAGTACTTC. Residues: CSVERTGAQETQYF.

This chain joins TRBV9 and TRBJ2-5, with TRBD1 matching over 9 bases. The germline gives CDR1 SGDLS, CDR2 YYNGEE. With 4 bases clipped from V and 5 bases from J, the junction kept 6 bases outside the gene matches. This CDR3 region has 14 residues. CDR3: CASSRQGVWETQYF. CDR3 DNA: TGTGCCAGCAGCCGACAGGGGGTCTGGGAGACCCAGTACTTC.

The chain couples TRBV6-2 or TRBV6-3 to TRBJ1-6; unclear D gene. The germline V gene has CDR1 MNHEY and CDR2 SVGEGT. The V and J ends lost 0 bases and 9 bases respectively, with 9 bases between them. The CDR3 contains 14 residues. CDR3 amino acids: CASSYSPGSSPLHF. The CDR3 DNA reads TGTGCCAGCAGTTACTCACCGGGAAGTTCACCCCTCCACTTT.

The chain combines TRBV6-4 with TRBJ2-7; D unresolved. V was clipped by 4 bases and J by 0 bases, with 7 bases between them. The germline CDR1 and CDR2 sequences are MRHNA and SNTAGT. The CDR3 covers 13 residues. Written as DNA, the CDR3 is TGTGCCAGCAGTGTTGCGGTCTCCTACGAGCAGTACTTC. Translated: CASSVAVSYEQYF.